These T cell receptor beta chains were read from a single sample in a study of T cells after yellow fever vaccination. TCRdb reprocessed the 5' RACE reads with MiXCR, giving one entry per CDR3 protein. The sample lists 25,000 to 40,000 distinct CDR3 sequences, around 6.7% occurring once. Sequenced here: PBMCs, either bulk or a sorted T-cell subset (CD4+, CD8+, memory, or dextramer-sorted; not recorded which), sampled on the day of the first yellow fever vaccination. These TCRs come from a man aged 18 to 35 who received the YFV17D yellow fever vaccine. Both conserved end residues are part of each CDR3. The order of the fields is CDR3 length, clone size, V gene, D gene, J gene, CDR3 protein, CDR3 DNA. D genes are given only for firm matches. Size tells how often a clone was seen (once, few, many) or the class of an expanded clone, and some rows leave it out.

13,few,TRBV5-1,.,TRBJ2-3,CASSWEGADTQYF,TGCGCCAGCAGCTGGGAGGGGGCAGATACGCAGTATTTT
16,many,TRBV6-1,TRBD1,TRBJ2-5,CASSKGQSISLETQYF,TGTGCCAGCAGTAAGGGACAGTCAATCTCCCTTGAGACCCAGTACTTC
17,many,TRBV15,.,TRBJ1-6,CATSRDSASRVYSPLHF,TGTGCCACCAGCAGAGATTCGGCCTCGCGGGTTTATTCACCCCTCCACTTT
15,many,TRBV2,.,TRBJ2-3,CASSLEGRSTDTQYF,TGTGCCAGCAGCTTAGAGGGAAGAAGCACAGATACGCAGTATTTT
13,many,TRBV20-1,.,TRBJ2-2,CSARDRESGELFF,TGCAGTGCTAGAGACAGGGAGTCCGGGGAGCTGTTTTTT
14,.,TRBV7-6,.,TRBJ2-2,CASSLVFGVGELFF,TGTGCCAGCAGCCTAGTATTCGGGGTCGGGGAGCTGTTTTTT
13,many,TRBV20-1,.,TRBJ1-2,CSAWTELIYGYTF,TGCAGTGCCTGGACAGAGCTTATCTATGGCTACACCTTC
12,many,TRBV20-1,.,TRBJ2-1,CSATGPLDEQFF,TGCAGTGCCACGGGCCCGTTGGATGAGCAGTTCTTC
12,few,TRBV5-5,.,TRBJ1-1,CASSKGNTEAFF,TGTGCCAGCAGTAAGGGAAACACTGAAGCTTTCTTT
14,many,TRBV5-1,.,TRBJ2-1,CASSPPGGGNEQFF,TGCGCCAGCAGCCCGCCCGGGGGAGGAAATGAGCAGTTCTTC
15,many,TRBV7-6,.,TRBJ2-3,CASSLVTSRTDTQYF,TGTGCCAGCAGCTTAGTTACTAGCCGAACAGATACGCAGTATTTT
15,many,TRBV20-1,TRBD2,TRBJ2-2,CSARGTSGESGELFF,TGCAGTGCTAGAGGGACTAGCGGGGAATCCGGGGAGCTGTTTTTT
16,many,TRBV5-1,TRBD1,TRBJ1-1,CASSLSGTAMNTEAFF,TGCGCCAGCAGCCTCTCCGGGACAGCTATGAACACTGAAGCTTTCTTT
13,many,TRBV4-3,.,TRBJ2-2,CASSQLFTGELFF,TGCGCCAGCAGCCAGCTCTTCACCGGGGAGCTGTTTTTT
14,many,TRBV18,.,TRBJ1-6,CASSPVQDNSPLHF,TGTGCCAGCTCACCGGTACAGGATAATTCACCCCTCCACTTT
15,many,TRBV6-5,.,TRBJ2-5,CASSYVAAPQETQYF,TGTGCCAGCAGTTACGTGGCAGCGCCCCAAGAGACCCAGTACTTC
15,many,TRBV27,.,TRBJ2-3,CASSPRTAGADTQYF,TGTGCCAGCAGTCCCCGGACCGCCGGGGCAGATACGCAGTATTTT
15,many,TRBV4-3,TRBD1,TRBJ2-5,CASSQDRQGAETQYF,TGCGCCAGCAGCCAAGATCGGCAGGGGGCAGAGACCCAGTACTTC
13,many,TRBV12-3/TRBV12-4,TRBD2,TRBJ2-3,CASGLAGTDTQYF,TGTGCCAGTGGCCTAGCGGGGACAGATACGCAGTATTTT
17,many,TRBV7-2,TRBD2,TRBJ2-3,CASSPTGTSGGPDTQYF,TGTGCCAGCAGCCCGACCGGGACTAGCGGGGGCCCGGATACGCAGTATTTT
18,many,TRBV20-1,.,TRBJ2-1,CSARPGQGWTSGNNEQFF,TGCAGTGCTAGACCGGGACAGGGGTGGACTAGCGGAAACAATGAGCAGTTCTTC
15,few,TRBV29-1,TRBD1,TRBJ1-5,CSVSQGLLGNQPQHF,TGCAGCGTCTCACAGGGGTTATTAGGCAATCAGCCCCAGCATTTT
14,many,TRBV7-2,.,TRBJ1-2,CASSLDARGYGYTF,TGTGCCAGCAGCTTAGATGCCAGGGGCTATGGCTACACCTTC
15,many,TRBV20-1,.,TRBJ1-2,CSASPQGVSYYGYTF,TGCAGTGCTAGCCCTCAGGGCGTGTCGTACTATGGCTACACCTTC
15,medium-sized,TRBV6-4,TRBD2,TRBJ2-1,CASSDSTSGGDEQFF,TGTGCCAGCAGTGACTCGACTAGCGGGGGGGATGAGCAGTTCTTC
15,few,TRBV11-2,TRBD2,TRBJ2-5,CASSPGLAGQETQYF,TGTGCCAGCAGCCCGGGACTAGCGGGGCAAGAGACCCAGTACTTC
18,.,TRBV12-3/TRBV12-4,TRBD2,TRBJ2-5,CASSLGLAGYPVKETQYF,TGTGCCAGCAGTTTAGGACTAGCGGGGTATCCGGTTAAAGAGACCCAGTACTTC
14,.,TRBV13,.,TRBJ1-5,CASSLGHEGQPQHF,TGTGCCAGCAGCTTGGGCCATGAAGGTCAGCCCCAGCATTTT
15,.,TRBV28,.,TRBJ2-6,CASSSHGPGANVLTF,TGTGCCAGCAGTTCTCATGGTCCCGGGGCCAACGTCCTGACTTTC
15,many,TRBV20-1,TRBD1,TRBJ2-7,CSARETGTGGSEQYF,TGCAGTGCTAGGGAAACCGGGACAGGGGGCTCCGAGCAGTACTTC
14,many,TRBV5-1,.,TRBJ2-3,CASSSGTSQVTQYF,TGCGCCAGCAGCTCCGGGACTTCTCAGGTCACGCAGTATTTT
14,many,TRBV10-1,TRBD2,TRBJ2-1,CASSGLAGSVEQFF,TGCGCCAGCAGCGGACTAGCGGGGTCGGTTGAGCAGTTCTTC
16,many,TRBV20-1,.,TRBJ2-5,CSARDSASRDWETQYF,TGCAGTGCTAGAGATTCTGCTTCGCGCGATTGGGAGACCCAGTACTTC
12,many,TRBV29-1,TRBD2,TRBJ2-3,CSVGSGGDTQYF,TGCAGCGTCGGTAGCGGGGGGGATACGCAGTATTTT
12,many,TRBV7-3,.,TRBJ2-2,CASSPTAGELFF,TGTGCCAGCAGCCCCACTGCCGGGGAGCTGTTTTTT
16,many,TRBV25-1,.,TRBJ1-5,CASINAGRPGYQPQHF,TGTGCCAGCATTAACGCGGGCAGACCCGGCTATCAGCCCCAGCATTTT
15,medium-sized,TRBV7-2,.,TRBJ1-2,CASSLARLPDGGYTF,TGTGCCAGCAGCTTAGCGAGGCTACCTGATGGTGGCTACACCTTC
18,many,TRBV5-1,TRBD1,TRBJ1-1,CASSFQTGVAFSNTEAFF,TGCGCCAGCAGCTTCCAGACAGGGGTAGCCTTTTCAAACACTGAAGCTTTCTTT
14,few,TRBV5-4,.,TRBJ2-3,CASSLPQNPDTQYF,TGTGCCAGCAGCTTGCCTCAGAACCCAGATACGCAGTATTTT
11,few,TRBV5-4,.,TRBJ2-2,CASSGRGELFF,TGTGCCAGCAGCGGGCGCGGGGAGCTGTTTTTT
16,many,TRBV14,.,TRBJ1-2,CASSPISIAANYGYTF,TGTGCCAGCAGCCCGATCTCTATTGCGGCTAACTATGGCTACACCTTC
15,few,TRBV7-3,.,TRBJ2-3,CASSLVAGSTDTQYF,TGTGCCAGCAGCTTAGTGGCAGGGAGCACAGATACGCAGTATTTT
12,few,TRBV28,.,TRBJ1-4,CASGALNEKLFF,TGTGCCAGCGGAGCCCTTAATGAAAAACTGTTTTTT
14,many,TRBV5-1,.,TRBJ2-5,CASSFNFGRETQYF,TGCGCCAGCAGCTTCAACTTTGGGCGGGAGACCCAGTACTTC
14,many,TRBV30,.,TRBJ2-1,CASPGRSSYNEQFF,TGTGCCTCCCCGGGGCGGAGCTCCTACAATGAGCAGTTCTTC
16,many,TRBV6-5,TRBD1,TRBJ2-1,CASSLISGQGYNEQFF,TGTGCCAGCAGTTTAATTTCGGGACAGGGCTACAATGAGCAGTTCTTC